This TCR beta chain was recorded in a study of shared clonotypes between healthy human individuals. Clones were read by immunoSEQ multiplex PCR, and TCRdb kept only the in-frame ones, dropping some. The sample consists of around 2.5 million clones, 90% to 95% of them appearing once. CDR3 length equals 16 residues. From germline, CDR1 is SGHRS and CDR2 YFSETQ. V lost 0 bases and J 0 bases, leaving 12 bases between the germline ends. The receptor comes from a man between 18 and 35 years old in good health. Some clones in this sample may be carry-over from other donors' samples. Sequencing was performed on naive CD4+ T cells from PBMCs. The subset here: CD45RA+ positively selected. This rearrangement joins TRBV5-1 to TRBJ1-1, with D perhaps matching TRBD1 (5 bases). DNA for the CDR3: TGCGCCAGCAGCTTGGCCACAGGAGCCATGAACACTGAAGCTTTCTTT. It translates to CASSLATGAMNTEAFF.